Described below is a single TCR beta chain sequence and its context. This sample stems from a study of cytomegalovirus exposure and HLA in healthy donors. Germline trimming cut 2 bases from V and 12 bases from J; bases unmatched to any gene: 13. Germline V CDR1 and CDR2: SEHNR, FQNEAQ (reference sequence). The CDR3 extends over 14 amino acids. The PCR made use of 60 Vbeta and 13 Jbeta primers. Assay: immunoSEQ multiplex PCR; the TCRdb copy retains only in-frame clones and omits some. Among approximately 140,000 clones listed, more than 65% were seen once. The sequence derives from a man aged 50 to 59 in good health and CMV-seronegative. The chain recombines TRBV7-9 with TRBJ2-7; 7 positions match TRBD1. Sequenced material: PBMCs. CDR3 sequence reads: CASSLSAGGKKWYF. Here the CDR3 DNA reads TGTGCCAGCAGCTTAAGTGCAGGGGGTAAGAAGTGGTACTTC.